These T cell receptor beta chains were read from a single sample in a study of T cell responses to AZD1222 COVID-19 vaccine. Generated by immunoSEQ multiplex PCR, the TCRdb table keeps only in-frame clones and is missing some. Seen here are roughly 110,000 clones, 91% observed once, and the top ten hold around 20%. Sample: peripheral blood, taken on day 0 of AZD1222 vaccination. These receptors originate from an adult in good health. Both conserved end residues are part of each CDR3. The order of the fields is J gene, clone size, CDR3 length, V gene, D gene, CDR3 DNA, CDR3 protein. D genes are given only for firm matches. Not every row has a clone size; where given, it reads once, few, many or a size class.

>TRBJ2-1|NA|17|TRBV6-2/TRBV6-3|NA
TGTGCCAGCAGTTACTCGATATTAGGCAGGACATCGTATGAGCAGTTCTTC
CASSYSILGRTSYEQFF
>TRBJ2-7|NA|15|TRBV2|TRBD1
TGTGCCAGCAGCCCTCGTGGGACAGGCGGCTACGAGCAGTACTTC
CASSPRGTGGYEQYF
>TRBJ2-7|NA|14|TRBV30|TRBD1
TGTGCCTGGGAGGGACAGGGGACCTCCTACGAGCAGTACTTC
CAWEGQGTSYEQYF
>TRBJ2-5|NA|13|TRBV6-1|NA
TGTGCCAGCAGTGAACAGGCTCAAGAGACCCAGTACTTC
CASSEQAQETQYF
>TRBJ2-7|few|14|TRBV9|NA
TGTGCCAGCAGCGTAGAAGGCAGGGCCTACGAGCAGTACTTC
CASSVEGRAYEQYF
>TRBJ2-1|NA|15|TRBV13|TRBD1
TGTGCCAGCAGCCTCACCGGGACAGGGCTCTATGAGCAGTTCTTC
CASSLTGTGLYEQFF
>TRBJ2-7|NA|10|TRBV7-9|NA
TGTGCCAGCAGTCCCTTGGAGCAGTACTTC
CASSPLEQYF
>TRBJ1-6|NA|12|TRBV18|NA
TGTGCCAGCTCAGCGAGGGGTTCACCCCTCCACTTT
CASSARGSPLHF
>TRBJ1-1|few|17|TRBV23-1|TRBD1
TGCGCCAGCAGCTTACCGGGACAGGGGTTTACGAACACTGAAGCTTTCTTT
CASSLPGQGFTNTEAFF
>TRBJ2-3|NA|13|TRBV10-3|NA
TGTGCCATCATGGGGGACGGCACAGATACGCAGTATTTT
CAIMGDGTDTQYF
>TRBJ2-5|NA|16|TRBV11-2|TRBD2
TGTGCCAGCAGCTTTAGCGGGGGTGACTTGCGAGAGACCCAGTACTTC
CASSFSGGDLRETQYF
>TRBJ2-7|NA|17|TRBV21-1|NA
TGTGCCAGCAGCAAAGCTCAGGGTAGGGCAGGTCTGTACGAGCAGTACTTC
CASSKAQGRAGLYEQYF
>TRBJ2-7|NA|16|TRBV7-9|TRBD1
TGTGCCAGCAGTCTAAGGGACGGGACAGGCTCCTACGAGCAGTACTTC
CASSLRDGTGSYEQYF
>TRBJ1-5|few|15|TRBV9|NA
TGTGCCAGCAGCGTAGGTCCCGAGGGGGGTCAGCCCCAGCATTTT
CASSVGPEGGQPQHF
>TRBJ1-2|NA|13|TRBV7-3|NA
TGTGCCAGCAGCTCCTACCCAGGGTATGGCTACACCTTC
CASSSYPGYGYTF
>TRBJ1-5|NA|15|TRBV18|TRBD1
TGTGCCAGCTCACCACCCGGGACAGGGATTCAGCCCCAGCATTTT
CASSPPGTGIQPQHF
>TRBJ2-1|NA|15|TRBV29-1|NA
TGCAGCGTTGAAGATCGTGGCAGGGCCTACAATGAGCAGTTCTTC
CSVEDRGRAYNEQFF
>TRBJ2-7|NA|14|TRBV11-2|NA
TGTGCCAGCAGCCCACCTGGCCTTGGTGACGAGCAGTACTTC
CASSPPGLGDEQYF
>TRBJ2-3|NA|13|TRBV29-1|NA
TGCAGCGGGAACCCCCCGAACACAGATACGCAGTATTTT
CSGNPPNTDTQYF
>TRBJ1-4|NA|16|TRBV6-1|NA
TGTGCCAGCAGTGTTTTTCAGTCGAATCGGGGTGAAAAACTGTTTTTT
CASSVFQSNRGEKLFF
>TRBJ2-3|NA|15|TRBV5-5|NA
TGTGCCAGCAGCTTGGAGGGGGGCGAGCCAGATACGCAGTATTTT
CASSLEGGEPDTQYF
>TRBJ1-2|NA|13|TRBV10-3|TRBD1
TGTGCCAATCGACAGGGGGCCGGGTATGGCTACACCTTC
CANRQGAGYGYTF
>TRBJ2-5|NA|14|TRBV5-1|NA
TGCGCCAGCAGCTTGGATACAGGGCGGCAGACCCAGTACTTC
CASSLDTGRQTQYF
>TRBJ2-3|NA|18|TRBV7-2|NA
TGTGCCAGCAGCTTAGAAGACAGGACTCCCAGGGGGGCAGATACGCAGTATTTT
CASSLEDRTPRGADTQYF
>TRBJ2-2|NA|17|TRBV7-2|TRBD1
TGTGCCAGCAGTCAATCAGGGGGCAACCTTAGGACCGGGGAGCTGTTTTTT
CASSQSGGNLRTGELFF
>TRBJ2-7|few|14|TRBV6-5|NA
TGTGCCAGCAGGGGGCCAGGTATTGGAAACGAGCAGTACTTC
CASRGPGIGNEQYF
>TRBJ2-7|NA|11|TRBV6-2/TRBV6-3|NA
TGTGCCAGCAGTACCTACTACGAGCAGTACTTC
CASSTYYEQYF
>TRBJ2-7|NA|12|TRBV12-3/TRBV12-4|NA
TGTGCCAGCAGTCCCGATCGCTCCGAGCAGTACTTC
CASSPDRSEQYF
>TRBJ1-6|NA|13|TRBV6-5|NA
TGTGCCAGCAGTAAGACAGGTGGCTCACCCCTCCACTTT
CASSKTGGSPLHF
>TRBJ1-1|NA|14|TRBV9|NA
TGTGCCAGCAGCGTTGACGACAGCCGCCGGGGTGCTTTCTTT
CASSVDDSRRGAFF
>TRBJ1-1|NA|12|TRBV2|TRBD1
TGTGCCAGCTCGACAGGGCCCACTGAAGCTTTCTTT
CASSTGPTEAFF
>TRBJ2-7|NA|11|TRBV4-1|NA
TGCGCCAGGACCACCTACGAGGGGCAGTACTTC
CARTTYEGQYF
>TRBJ1-5|NA|15|TRBV5-5|NA
TGTGCCAGCAGCCTAGGAGTCAGGGTGCAACAGCCCCAGCATTTT
CASSLGVRVQQPQHF
>TRBJ1-2|once|14|TRBV7-8|TRBD1
TGTGCCAGCAGCTGGATTTGGGACAGTCATGGCTACACCTTC
CASSWIWDSHGYTF
>TRBJ1-5|NA|15|TRBV27|NA
TGTGCCAGCAGCCCTCAGATTAATAGCAATCAGCCCCAGCATTTT
CASSPQINSNQPQHF
>TRBJ1-6|NA|16|TRBV7-8|NA
TGTGCCAGCAGCTTAGCCACCGGGACAACTGCTTCACCCCTCCACTTT
CASSLATGTTASPLHF
>TRBJ1-1|NA|15|TRBV27|TRBD1
TGTGCCAGCAGTCGTCCCGGGACAGGGCACACTGAAGCTTTCTTT
CASSRPGTGHTEAFF
>TRBJ1-2|once|13|TRBV16|NA
TGTGCCAGCAGCCAATTCGTCAGCTATGGCTACACCTTC
CASSQFVSYGYTF
>TRBJ1-4|few|16|TRBV7-2|NA
TGTGCCAGCAGCCAATCCTTCGAGAGGAGTTGGGAAAAACTGTTTTTT
CASSQSFERSWEKLFF
>TRBJ2-7|NA|12|TRBV29-1|NA
TGCAGCGTACTACAGGGAGCCTACGAGCAGTACTTC
CSVLQGAYEQYF
>TRBJ2-5|NA|16|TRBV11-2|NA
TGTGCCAGCAGCTTTTCCGGGGGACTGCCACAAGAGACCCAGTACTTC
CASSFSGGLPQETQYF
>TRBJ1-1|NA|17|TRBV7-9|NA
TGTGCCAGCAGCTTCAGAACAGGAATCTCGATGAACACTGAAGCTTTCTTT
CASSFRTGISMNTEAFF
>TRBJ1-1|NA|14|TRBV6-5|NA
TGTGCCAGCAGTTACGGCAAGGGATTCACTGAAGCTTTCTTT
CASSYGKGFTEAFF
>TRBJ1-2|NA|13|TRBV4-2|TRBD1
TGTGCCAGCAGCCAAGGACAGGGTTATGGCTACACCTTC
CASSQGQGYGYTF
>TRBJ1-2|NA|17|TRBV30|NA
TGTGCCTGGAGGGGCTATCTTGGGGGGACGACTAACTATGGCTACACCTTC
CAWRGYLGGTTNYGYTF
>TRBJ2-7|NA|15|TRBV7-8|NA
TGTGCCAGCAGCTTAGCAACAGGGATAGGCTACGAGCAGTACTTC
CASSLATGIGYEQYF
>TRBJ2-5|NA|18|TRBV13|TRBD2
TGTGCCAGCAGCTTAGGGGAACTAGCGGGGGTGTACCAAGAGACCCAGTACTTC
CASSLGELAGVYQETQYF
>TRBJ1-2|NA|15|TRBV30|TRBD1
TGTGCCTGGACCGGGACAGGGGGCAGGGACTATGGCTACACCTTC
CAWTGTGGRDYGYTF
>TRBJ1-5|once|17|TRBV20-1|TRBD1
TGCAGTGCTAGTGGGACCGGGACAGACTTTAGCAATCAGCCCCAGCATTTT
CSASGTGTDFSNQPQHF
>TRBJ1-3|NA|14|TRBV5-1|NA
TGCGCCAGCAGGGGTCAGCCCGCTGGAAACACCATATATTTT
CASRGQPAGNTIYF
>TRBJ2-7|NA|15|TRBV7-2|NA
TGTGCCAGCAGCTTAGGGGCAGGGGTGACCTACGAGCAGTACTTC
CASSLGAGVTYEQYF
>TRBJ2-5|NA|14|TRBV30|NA
TGTGCCTGGACCGCATCTAGCAATTCCGAGACCCAGTACTTC
CAWTASSNSETQYF
>TRBJ2-1|NA|16|TRBV3-1/TRBV3-2|NA
TGTGCCAGCAGCCAAGTTGAGGGGATGGGGGACAATGAGCAGTTCTTC
CASSQVEGMGDNEQFF
>TRBJ2-1|NA|16|TRBV7-3|TRBD2
TGTGCCAGCAGCTACCTGACTAGCGGGACTCCCCATGAGCAGTTCTTC
CASSYLTSGTPHEQFF
>TRBJ1-5|NA|14|TRBV19|NA
TGTGCCAGTAAATCAGGAACCAGCAATCAGCCCCAGCATTTT
CASKSGTSNQPQHF
>TRBJ2-2|once|16|TRBV5-1|NA
TGCGCCAGCAGCTTGGGGCGCCGGGCGAACACCGGGGAGCTGTTTTTT
CASSLGRRANTGELFF
>TRBJ2-5|NA|15|TRBV15|TRBD1
TGTGCCACCAGAGAAGGGGGCTTTCGTAAAGAGACCCAGTACTTC
CATREGGFRKETQYF
>TRBJ1-1|NA|14|TRBV7-2|NA
TGTGCCAGCAGCCCCGGACAGTACAGGGATGAAGCTTTCTTT
CASSPGQYRDEAFF
>TRBJ1-6|NA|14|TRBV3-1/TRBV3-2|NA
TGTGCCAGCACCCTAAACCCGAAGGATTCACCCCTCCACTTT
CASTLNPKDSPLHF